What follows is one T cell receptor (beta chain) and its context. TRB rearrangements were amplified by touch-down multiplex PCR with mixed TRB-A/B primers. Following a re-call of the multiplex PCR reads, TCRdb has one entry per CDR3 protein and lacks DNA. This sample contains almost 7,000 distinct CDR3 sequences. The data stem from a study of T cell clusters in autoimmune cytopenias. CDR1 KGHDR and CDR2 SFDVKD come from the germline V gene. CDR3 length: 15 amino acids. Each sample's input was roughly 270 ng genomic DNA, 38,000 or so genome equivalents. These same records also appear under a second study, on T cell repertoires in aging, cancer and after chemotherapy.

Sample: peripheral blood. The rearrangement uses TRBV24-1 and TRBJ1-5; TCRdb's D gene call, TRBD1, goes unchecked for lack of DNA. The clonotype was recovered from a human donor in good health. CDR3 protein: CATALGTGRSQPQHF.